Listed below are T cell receptor beta chains from one sample, sequenced in a study of patients and donors after allogeneic stem cell transplantation. Using its own MiXCR run on the RT-PCR reads, TCRdb lists one record per CDR3 protein. Of roughly 960,000 distinct CDR3 sequences listed, over 15% are singletons. The specimen sequenced was blood, either unsorted or a sorted T cell fraction (not recorded which). The receptors shown here come from a human donor who was either an allogeneic HSCT recipient or a stem cell or donor lymphocyte infusion donor (not recorded which). It is not recorded whose cells these are; they may come from a transplant donor. Both conserved end residues are part of each CDR3. A D gene is named only where the DNA matches it firmly. Not every row has a clone size; where given, it reads once, few, many or a size class.

v_gene: TRBV4-2
d_gene: TRBD2
j_gene: TRBJ2-3
abundance: few
CDR3aa: CASSQELAGYGDTQYF
CDR3nt: TGTGCCAGCAGCCAAGAACTAGCGGGTTACGGAGATACGCAGTATTTT

v_gene: TRBV12-3/TRBV12-4
d_gene: .
j_gene: TRBJ1-1
abundance: few
CDR3aa: CASSPYRDMNTEAFF
CDR3nt: TGTGCCAGCAGTCCATACAGAGACATGAACACTGAAGCTTTCTTT

v_gene: TRBV27
d_gene: TRBD2
j_gene: TRBJ2-7
abundance: few
CDR3aa: CASSPQREGPNEQYF
CDR3nt: TGTGCCAGCAGTCCTCAGCGGGAGGGCCCCAACGAGCAGTACTTC

v_gene: TRBV20-1
d_gene: .
j_gene: TRBJ2-7
abundance: .
CDR3aa: CSVQDGRSYEQYF
CDR3nt: TGCAGTGTCCAGGACGGGAGATCCTACGAGCAGTACTTC

v_gene: TRBV5-1
d_gene: TRBD1
j_gene: TRBJ1-4
abundance: few
CDR3aa: CASAGGGRGEKLFF
CDR3nt: TGCGCCAGCGCAGGGGGCGGACGTGGAGAAAAACTGTTTTTT

v_gene: TRBV5-1
d_gene: .
j_gene: TRBJ1-1
abundance: .
CDR3aa: CASSLPGSITEAFF
CDR3nt: TGCGCCAGCAGCTTGCCAGGGTCGATCACTGAAGCTTTCTTT

v_gene: TRBV3-1
d_gene: TRBD2
j_gene: TRBJ2-1
abundance: .
CDR3aa: CASSQVFGTSLSNEQFF
CDR3nt: TGTGCCAGCAGCCAAGTGTTCGGGACTAGCTTGTCGAATGAGCAGTTCTTC

v_gene: TRBV10-3
d_gene: .
j_gene: TRBJ2-7
abundance: .
CDR3aa: CAISEVRGPYEQYF
CDR3nt: TGTGCCATCAGTGAGGTTCGGGGTCCCTACGAGCAGTACTTC

v_gene: TRBV7-2
d_gene: .
j_gene: TRBJ1-1
abundance: .
CDR3aa: CASSARLQGNTEAFF
CDR3nt: TGTGCCAGCAGCGCGAGGCTACAGGGAAACACTGAAGCTTTCTTT

v_gene: TRBV6-1
d_gene: TRBD1
j_gene: TRBJ2-2
abundance: .
CDR3aa: CASSTRDRVTGELFF
CDR3nt: TGTGCCAGCAGTACCCGGGACAGGGTTACCGGGGAGCTGTTTTTT

v_gene: TRBV20-1
d_gene: .
j_gene: TRBJ2-3
abundance: .
CDR3aa: CSAGYREGTDTQYF
CDR3nt: TGCAGTGCCGGTTACAGGGAAGGCACAGATACGCAGTATTTT

v_gene: TRBV30
d_gene: TRBD2
j_gene: TRBJ2-1
abundance: .
CDR3aa: CAWSVRYSGGASFHEQFF
CDR3nt: TGTGCCTGGAGTGTACGATATAGCGGGGGGGCCAGTTTCCATGAGCAGTTCTTC

v_gene: TRBV12-3/TRBV12-4
d_gene: .
j_gene: TRBJ2-2
abundance: .
CDR3aa: CASSRPGSTGELFF
CDR3nt: TGTGCCAGCAGTCGTCCGGGGTCAACCGGGGAGCTGTTTTTT

v_gene: TRBV14
d_gene: TRBD2
j_gene: TRBJ2-1
abundance: .
CDR3aa: CASSQSPPRPRGAYNEQFF
CDR3nt: TGTGCCAGCAGCCAATCGCCCCCACGGCCCCGGGGGGCCTACAATGAGCAGTTCTTC

v_gene: TRBV7-9
d_gene: TRBD1
j_gene: TRBJ2-7
abundance: .
CDR3aa: CASRVSPGQGTYEQYF
CDR3nt: TGTGCCAGCAGAGTCAGTCCGGGACAGGGGACCTACGAGCAGTACTTC

v_gene: TRBV6-1
d_gene: TRBD1
j_gene: TRBJ1-1
abundance: .
CDR3aa: CASSRGQAYTEAFF
CDR3nt: TGTGCCAGCAGCCGTGGACAGGCCTACACTGAAGCTTTCTTT

v_gene: TRBV20-1
d_gene: .
j_gene: TRBJ1-3
abundance: few
CDR3aa: CSASPRGSGNTIYF
CDR3nt: TGCAGTGCTAGCCCGAGGGGCTCTGGAAACACCATATATTTT

v_gene: TRBV7-5
d_gene: .
j_gene: TRBJ1-1
abundance: .
CDR3aa: CISVEKGVDTEAFF
CDR3nt: .

v_gene: TRBV20-1
d_gene: TRBD2
j_gene: TRBJ2-1
abundance: .
CDR3aa: CSAPRSGSNSYNEQFF
CDR3nt: TGCAGTGCCCCACGTAGCGGGAGTAATTCCTACAATGAGCAGTTCTTC

v_gene: TRBV12-3/TRBV12-4
d_gene: .
j_gene: TRBJ1-5
abundance: few
CDR3aa: CASTQDGSYQPQHF
CDR3nt: TGTGCCAGCACTCAGGACGGGTCGTATCAGCCCCAGCATTTT

v_gene: TRBV12-3/TRBV12-4
d_gene: .
j_gene: TRBJ2-1
abundance: few
CDR3aa: CASSLALGEKVPNEQFF
CDR3nt: TGTGCCAGCAGTTTAGCGCTGGGGGAGAAGGTCCCCAATGAGCAGTTCTTC

v_gene: TRBV13
d_gene: .
j_gene: TRBJ2-7
abundance: .
CDR3aa: CASSLVSGSGNPRNYEQYF
CDR3nt: TGTGCCAGCAGCTTAGTCTCTGGGTCGGGGAACCCGCGTAACTACGAGCAGTACTTC

v_gene: TRBV4-3
d_gene: .
j_gene: TRBJ1-2
abundance: .
CDR3aa: CASSQSSRGIYGYTF
CDR3nt: TGCGCCAGCAGCCAATCCTCGAGGGGGATCTATGGCTACACCTTC

v_gene: TRBV9
d_gene: .
j_gene: TRBJ1-2
abundance: .
CDR3aa: CASSSRPWGGADGYTF
CDR3nt: TGTGCCAGCAGCTCGCGCCCCTGGGGGGGGGCGGACGGCTACACCTTC

v_gene: TRBV29-1
d_gene: .
j_gene: TRBJ1-3
abundance: few
CDR3aa: CSVVNTGPGNTIYF
CDR3nt: TGCAGCGTGGTAAACACAGGGCCTGGAAACACCATATATTTT

v_gene: TRBV4-3
d_gene: .
j_gene: TRBJ2-7
abundance: many
CDR3aa: CASSQDLVSSYEQYF
CDR3nt: TGCGCCAGCAGCCAAGATCTGGTGAGCTCCTACGAGCAGTACTTC

v_gene: TRBV4-3
d_gene: .
j_gene: TRBJ2-1
abundance: few
CDR3aa: CASSQDMTGEDNEQFF
CDR3nt: TGCGCCAGCAGCCAAGATATGACGGGGGAAGACAATGAGCAGTTCTTC

v_gene: TRBV5-1
d_gene: .
j_gene: TRBJ1-3
abundance: many
CDR3aa: CASSYSSSSGNTIYF
CDR3nt: TGCGCCAGCAGTTATAGCAGCTCCTCTGGAAACACCATATATTTT

v_gene: TRBV12-3/TRBV12-4
d_gene: TRBD1
j_gene: TRBJ1-2
abundance: few
CDR3aa: CASSFFRGHGYTF
CDR3nt: TGTGCCAGCAGTTTCTTCAGGGGGCATGGCTACACCTTC

v_gene: TRBV12-3/TRBV12-4
d_gene: TRBD2
j_gene: TRBJ2-4
abundance: .
CDR3aa: CASSLSGGASKNIQYF
CDR3nt: TGTGCCAGCAGTTTATCCGGGGGGGCGTCCAAAAACATTCAGTACTTC

v_gene: TRBV7-9
d_gene: .
j_gene: TRBJ2-5
abundance: .
CDR3aa: CASSLGPGVETQYF
CDR3nt: TGTGCCAGCAGCTTAGGGCCGGGAGTCGAGACCCAGTACTTC

v_gene: TRBV12-3/TRBV12-4
d_gene: .
j_gene: TRBJ2-3
abundance: many
CDR3aa: CASSFGGSQIDTQYF
CDR3nt: TGTGCCAGCAGTTTTGGGGGGAGTCAGATAGATACGCAGTATTTT

v_gene: TRBV10-3
d_gene: .
j_gene: TRBJ1-5
abundance: few
CDR3aa: CAISEYEGDQPQHF
CDR3nt: TGTGCCATCAGTGAGTATGAAGGGGATCAGCCCCAGCATTTT

v_gene: TRBV12-3/TRBV12-4
d_gene: TRBD1
j_gene: TRBJ1-2
abundance: many
CDR3aa: CASSLKGAYGYTF
CDR3nt: TGTGCCAGCAGTCTAAAGGGGGCCTATGGCTACACCTTC

v_gene: TRBV4-2
d_gene: .
j_gene: TRBJ2-1
abundance: .
CDR3aa: CASAAGGYDPAYNEQFF
CDR3nt: TGTGCCAGCGCGGCCGGCGGCTATGACCCAGCCTACAATGAGCAGTTCTTC

v_gene: TRBV6-1
d_gene: TRBD1
j_gene: TRBJ2-2
abundance: many
CDR3aa: CASRGTGNTGELFF
CDR3nt: TGTGCCAGCAGGGGGACAGGGAACACCGGGGAGCTGTTTTTT

v_gene: TRBV5-1
d_gene: TRBD2
j_gene: TRBJ2-3
abundance: .
CDR3aa: CASSSSGNADTQYF
CDR3nt: TGCGCCAGCAGCAGTAGCGGGAACGCAGATACGCAGTATTTT

v_gene: TRBV9
d_gene: TRBD1
j_gene: TRBJ2-1
abundance: .
CDR3aa: CASSAEGQAVFYNEQFF
CDR3nt: TGTGCCAGCAGCGCCGAGGGACAGGCTGTTTTTTACAATGAGCAGTTCTTC

v_gene: TRBV12-3/TRBV12-4
d_gene: TRBD2
j_gene: TRBJ2-3
abundance: few
CDR3aa: CASTRGGPDTQYF
CDR3nt: TGTGCCAGCACTCGGGGGGGACCAGATACGCAGTATTTT

v_gene: TRBV10-3
d_gene: TRBD2
j_gene: TRBJ2-3
abundance: .
CDR3aa: CAISGGTSASTDTQYF
CDR3nt: TGTGCCATCAGTGGGGGGACTAGCGCGAGCACAGATACGCAGTATTTT

v_gene: TRBV7-6
d_gene: TRBD2
j_gene: TRBJ2-5
abundance: few
CDR3aa: CASSLGASGIQETQYF
CDR3nt: TGTGCCAGCAGCTTAGGGGCTAGCGGGATTCAAGAGACCCAGTACTTC

v_gene: TRBV6-1
d_gene: .
j_gene: TRBJ1-2
abundance: few
CDR3aa: CASTRRDLRYGYTF
CDR3nt: TGTGCCAGCACAAGAAGGGACCTCCGCTATGGCTACACCTTC

v_gene: TRBV7-9
d_gene: .
j_gene: TRBJ2-3
abundance: few
CDR3aa: CASSLAAGIDTQYF
CDR3nt: TGTGCCAGCAGCTTAGCGGCAGGAATAGATACGCAGTATTTT

v_gene: TRBV12-3/TRBV12-4
d_gene: TRBD1
j_gene: TRBJ2-7
abundance: few
CDR3aa: CASGPGQGLDEQYF
CDR3nt: TGTGCCAGCGGACCGGGACAGGGTCTCGACGAGCAGTACTTC

v_gene: TRBV6-2/TRBV6-3
d_gene: TRBD2
j_gene: TRBJ2-5
abundance: .
CDR3aa: CASSYSGLADETQYF
CDR3nt: TGTGCCAGCAGTTACTCGGGACTAGCGGACGAGACCCAGTACTTC

v_gene: TRBV7-2
d_gene: TRBD2
j_gene: TRBJ2-1
abundance: few
CDR3aa: CASSLVPSGRYNEQFF
CDR3nt: TGTGCCAGCAGCTTAGTCCCTAGCGGGCGCTACAATGAGCAGTTCTTC

v_gene: TRBV28
d_gene: .
j_gene: TRBJ1-2
abundance: .
CDR3aa: CASSSLRDGYTF
CDR3nt: TGTGCCAGCAGCTCCCTAAGGGATGGCTACACCTTC

v_gene: TRBV29-1
d_gene: TRBD1
j_gene: TRBJ2-1
abundance: .
CDR3aa: CSVEAPGRGINEQFF
CDR3nt: TGCAGCGTTGAAGCTCCCGGCAGGGGGATAAATGAGCAGTTCTTC